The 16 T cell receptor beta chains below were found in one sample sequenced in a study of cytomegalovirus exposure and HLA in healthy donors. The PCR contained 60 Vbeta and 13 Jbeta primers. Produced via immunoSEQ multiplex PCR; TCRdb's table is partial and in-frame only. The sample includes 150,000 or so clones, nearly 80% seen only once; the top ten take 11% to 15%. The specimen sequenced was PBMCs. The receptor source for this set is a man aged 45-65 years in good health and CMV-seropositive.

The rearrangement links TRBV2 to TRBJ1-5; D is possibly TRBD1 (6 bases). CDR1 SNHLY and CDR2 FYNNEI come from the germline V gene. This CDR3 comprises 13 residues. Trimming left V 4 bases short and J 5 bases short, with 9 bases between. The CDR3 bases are TGTGCCAGCAGTGTTTCAGGGGATCAGCCCCAGCATTTT. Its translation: CASSVSGDQPQHF.

DNA of the CDR3: TGTGCCAGCAGCCAAGTAACAGGTAACTCCTACGAGCAGTACTTC. This codes for CASSQVTGNSYEQYF. The rearrangement links TRBV14 to TRBJ2-7; D is possibly TRBD1 (5 bases). The germline gives CDR1 SGHDN, CDR2 FVKESK. The CDR3 has 15 residues. The V and J ends lost 1 base and 0 bases respectively, with 10 bases between them.

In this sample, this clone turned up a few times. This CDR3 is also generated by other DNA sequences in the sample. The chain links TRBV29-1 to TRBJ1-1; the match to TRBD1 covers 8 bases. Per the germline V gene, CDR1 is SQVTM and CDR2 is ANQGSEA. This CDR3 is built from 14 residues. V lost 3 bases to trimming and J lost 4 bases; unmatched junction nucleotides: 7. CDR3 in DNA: TGCAGCGTTGAGGCAGGGGGCGGTGGCACTGAAGCTTTCTTT. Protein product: CSVEAGGGGTEAFF.

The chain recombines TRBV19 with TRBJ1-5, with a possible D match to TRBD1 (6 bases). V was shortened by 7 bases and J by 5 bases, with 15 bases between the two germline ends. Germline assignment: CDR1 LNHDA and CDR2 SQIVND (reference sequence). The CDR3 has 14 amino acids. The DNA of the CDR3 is TGTGCCAGTACCTCGGGGAGGGGGGATCAGCCCCAGCATTTT. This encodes CASTSGRGDQPQHF.

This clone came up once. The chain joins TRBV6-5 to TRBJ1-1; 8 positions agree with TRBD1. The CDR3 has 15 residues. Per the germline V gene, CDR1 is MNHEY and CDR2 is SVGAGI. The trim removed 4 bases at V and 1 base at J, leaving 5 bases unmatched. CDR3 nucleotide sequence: TGTGCCAGCAGTTCCCCAGGACAGGGGAACACTGAAGCTTTCTTT. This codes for CASSSPGQGNTEAFF.

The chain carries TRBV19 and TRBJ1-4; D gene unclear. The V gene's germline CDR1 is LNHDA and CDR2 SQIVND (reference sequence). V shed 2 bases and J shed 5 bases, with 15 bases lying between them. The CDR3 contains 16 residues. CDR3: CASSISPARKNEKLFF. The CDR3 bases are TGTGCCAGTAGTATATCCCCCGCCAGGAAAAATGAAAAACTGTTTTTT.

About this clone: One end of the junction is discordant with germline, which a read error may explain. The CDR3 region has the DNA TGTGCCAGCAGCGCCGACAGGGGTAATGAAAAACTGCTTTTT. The encoded protein is CASSADRGNEKLLF. The chain has TRBV6-1 and TRBJ1-4, with TRBD1 matching over 8 bases. The germline gives CDR1 MNHNS, CDR2 SASEGT. The CDR3 is 14 residues long.

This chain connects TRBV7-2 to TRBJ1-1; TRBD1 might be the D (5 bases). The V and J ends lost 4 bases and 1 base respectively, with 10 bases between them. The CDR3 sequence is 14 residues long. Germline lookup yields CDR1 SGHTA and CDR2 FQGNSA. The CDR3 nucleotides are TGTGCCAGCAGCTCGGGACTCGGGAACACTGAAGCTTTCTTT. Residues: CASSSGLGNTEAFF. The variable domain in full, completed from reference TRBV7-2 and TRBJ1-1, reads GAGVSQSPSNKVTEKGKDVELRCDPISGHTALYWYRQSLGQGLEFLIYFQGNSAPDKSGLPSDRFSAERTGGSVSTLTIQRTQQEDSAVYLCASSSGLGNTEAFFGQGTRLTVV.

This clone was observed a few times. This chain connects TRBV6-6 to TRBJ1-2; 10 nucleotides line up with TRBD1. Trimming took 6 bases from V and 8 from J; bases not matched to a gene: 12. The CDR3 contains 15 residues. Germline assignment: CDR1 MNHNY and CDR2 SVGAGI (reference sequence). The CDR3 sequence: CASSQGQGRTGGYTF. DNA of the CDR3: TGTGCCAGCAGCCAGGGACAGGGGAGGACGGGAGGCTACACCTTC.

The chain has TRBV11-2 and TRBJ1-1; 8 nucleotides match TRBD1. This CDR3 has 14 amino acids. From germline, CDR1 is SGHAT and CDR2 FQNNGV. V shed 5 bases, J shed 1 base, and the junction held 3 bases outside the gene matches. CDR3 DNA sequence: TGTGCCAGCAGCGTAGGGACAGGGAACACTGAAGCTTTCTTT. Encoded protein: CASSVGTGNTEAFF.

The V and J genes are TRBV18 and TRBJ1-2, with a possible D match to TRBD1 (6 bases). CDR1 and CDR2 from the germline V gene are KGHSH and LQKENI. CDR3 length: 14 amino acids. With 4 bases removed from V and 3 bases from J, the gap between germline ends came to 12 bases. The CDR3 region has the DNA TGTGCCAGCTCACGGGGGGGCTCCGACTATGGCTACACCTTC. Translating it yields CASSRGGSDYGYTF. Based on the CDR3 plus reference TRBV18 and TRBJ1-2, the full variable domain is NAGVMQNPRHLVRRRGQEARLRCSPMKGHSHVYWYRQLPEEGLKFMVYLQKENIIDESGMPKERFSAEFPKEGPSILRIQQVVRGDSAAYFCASSRGGSDYGYTFGSGTRLTVV.

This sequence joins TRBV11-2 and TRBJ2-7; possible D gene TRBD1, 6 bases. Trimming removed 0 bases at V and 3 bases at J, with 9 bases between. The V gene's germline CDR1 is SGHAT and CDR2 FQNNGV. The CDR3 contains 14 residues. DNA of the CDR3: TGTGCCAGCAGCTTAGATGGCAGGGGCTACGAGCAGTACTTC. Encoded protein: CASSLDGRGYEQYF.

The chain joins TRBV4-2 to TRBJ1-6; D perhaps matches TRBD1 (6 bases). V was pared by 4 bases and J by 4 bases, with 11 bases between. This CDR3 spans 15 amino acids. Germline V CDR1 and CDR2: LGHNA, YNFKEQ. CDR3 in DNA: TGTGCCAGCAGCCTCGATCAGGGGTATAATTCACCCCTCCACTTT. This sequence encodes CASSLDQGYNSPLHF.

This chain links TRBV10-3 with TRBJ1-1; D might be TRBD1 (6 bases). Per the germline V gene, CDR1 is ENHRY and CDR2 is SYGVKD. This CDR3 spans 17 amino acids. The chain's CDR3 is CSPPKDRKRSMNTEAFF. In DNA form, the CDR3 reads TGTTCCCCCCCCAAGGACAGAAAAAGGAGTATGAACACTGAAGCTTTCTTT.

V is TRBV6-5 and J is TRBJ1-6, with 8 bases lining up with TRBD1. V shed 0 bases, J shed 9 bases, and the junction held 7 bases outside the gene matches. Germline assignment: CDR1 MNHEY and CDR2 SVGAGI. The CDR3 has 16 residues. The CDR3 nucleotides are TGTGCCAGCAGTTACTCCTGGCAGGGGGCAGGTTCACCCCTCCACTTT. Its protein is CASSYSWQGAGSPLHF.

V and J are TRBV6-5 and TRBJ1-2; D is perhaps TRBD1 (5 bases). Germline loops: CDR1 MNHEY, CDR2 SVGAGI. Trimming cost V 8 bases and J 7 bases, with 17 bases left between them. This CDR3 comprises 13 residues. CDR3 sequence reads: CASGAQTEAGYTF. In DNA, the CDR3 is TGTGCCAGCGGGGCTCAGACAGAGGCTGGCTACACCTTC.